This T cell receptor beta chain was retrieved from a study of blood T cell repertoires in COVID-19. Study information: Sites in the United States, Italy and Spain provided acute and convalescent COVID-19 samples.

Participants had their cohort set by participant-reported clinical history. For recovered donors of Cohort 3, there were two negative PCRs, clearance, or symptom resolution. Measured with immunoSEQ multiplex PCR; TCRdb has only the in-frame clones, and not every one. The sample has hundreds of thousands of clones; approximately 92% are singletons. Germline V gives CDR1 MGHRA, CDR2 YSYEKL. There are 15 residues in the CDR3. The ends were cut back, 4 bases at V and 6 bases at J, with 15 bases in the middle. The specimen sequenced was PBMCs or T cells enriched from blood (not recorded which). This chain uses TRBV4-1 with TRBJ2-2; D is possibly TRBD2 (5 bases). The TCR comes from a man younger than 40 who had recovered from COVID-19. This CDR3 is CASSRPGGRPGELFF. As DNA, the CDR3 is TGCGCCAGCAGCCGCCCCGGAGGAAGGCCCGGGGAGCTGTTTTTT.